Listed here are 21 T cell receptor beta chains from one sample, sequenced in a study of blood T cell repertoires in COVID-19 (dated by TCRdb to the early 2020s). Library generation was performed with the immunoSEQ multiplex PCR assay. This is the immuneACCESS table as TCRdb keeps it, with only in-frame sequences that have V and J called. A part of the clones is gone; compared with another copy, unresolved V genes explain less than half, and the rest is unexplained. The sample table lists roughly 140,000 clones, around 84% of them with a count of one. The ten largest clones take up 35% to 40% of the sample. The source material was peripheral blood. The source of these receptors is a human donor in a cohort sampled during active COVID-19.

The chain joins TRBV6-5 to TRBJ2-5, with 7 positions matching TRBD1. CDR3 length equals 12 residues. CDR1 and CDR2 from the germline V gene are MNHEY and SVGAGI. V dropped 6 bases and J dropped 5; count of bases not matched to a gene: 3. For the CDR3, the DNA is TGTGCCAGCAGCCAACAGGGGGAGACCCAGTACTTC. Amino acid sequence: CASSQQGETQYF.

This sequence joins TRBV14 and TRBJ2-1; D might be TRBD1 (5 bases). CDR3 size: 15 residues. Germline lookup yields CDR1 SGHDN and CDR2 FVKESK. V was cut by 0 bases and J by 7 bases, with 13 bases left in between. CDR3 sequence reads: CASSQDSGQSNEQFF. The CDR3 DNA follows: TGTGCCAGCAGCCAAGACTCAGGGCAATCGAATGAGCAGTTCTTC.

The rearrangement links TRBV19 to TRBJ1-2, with 7 bases aligning to TRBD1. This CDR3 is 15 amino acids long. V lost 5 bases, J lost 6 bases, and 12 bases stayed unmatched. Per the germline V gene, CDR1 is LNHDA and CDR2 is SQIVND (reference sequence). CDR3 in amino acids: CASSATGRRFHGYTF. The CDR3 DNA reads as TGTGCCAGTAGTGCGACAGGGCGTCGTTTCCATGGCTACACCTTC.

In this sample, this clone turned up a few times. The chain recombines TRBV2 with TRBJ2-5; weak D call: TRBD2 (5 bases). The CDR3 contains 14 residues. Trimming removed 4 bases at V and 4 bases at J, with 13 bases between. The V gene's germline CDR1 is SNHLY and CDR2 FYNNEI. The CDR3 loop reads CASSGPAAGETQYF. In DNA form, the CDR3 reads TGTGCCAGCAGTGGGCCGGCCGCGGGAGAGACCCAGTACTTC.

The rearrangement uses TRBV18 and TRBJ1-1; no firm D call. Germline values: CDR1 KGHSH, CDR2 LQKENI. Between the trimmed V and J ends, which lost 3 bases and 1 base, there was a span of 9 bases. The CDR3 consists of 14 residues. CDR3 nucleotides: TGTGCCAGCTCACCTGCCAGTTCGAACACTGAAGCTTTCTTT. It specifies CASSPASSNTEAFF.

A single count supports this clone. V gene TRBV11-3 combines with J gene TRBJ1-1; the D is unclear. Trimming removed 2 bases from V and 6 bases from J, with 10 bases in between. The V gene's germline CDR1 is SGHNT and CDR2 YENEEA. The CDR3 is made up of 13 amino acids. CDR3 nucleotides: TGTGCCAGCAGCTTAACTCCGTTTGCTGAAGCTTTCTTT. Amino acids: CASSLTPFAEAFF.

This chain connects TRBV9 to TRBJ2-3, with D unresolved. The CDR3 runs to 13 residues. With 3 bases removed from V and 0 bases from J, the gap between germline ends came to 5 bases. Germline V gives CDR1 SGDLS, CDR2 YYNGEE. Written as DNA, the CDR3 is TGTGCCAGCAGCGCGGGTAGCACAGATACGCAGTATTTT. This gives the protein CASSAGSTDTQYF.

The rearrangement uses TRBV3-1 (or the pseudogene TRBV3-2) and TRBJ1-2; D is possibly TRBD1 (5 bases). The germline gives CDR1 LGHDT, CDR2 YNNKEL (reference sequence). The CDR3 is 15 residues long. V was shortened by 3 bases and J by 2 bases, with 13 bases between the two germline ends. CDR3 loop: CASSHGRGINYGYTF. The CDR3 DNA is TGTGCCAGCAGCCACGGAAGGGGAATCAACTATGGCTACACCTTC.

This clone appeared once. The gene calls are TRBV5-6 and TRBJ2-2; the D is unclear. The CDR3 consists of 13 residues. CDR1 SGHDT and CDR2 YYEEEE come from the germline V gene. V shed 0 bases and J shed 6 bases, with 6 bases lying between them. CDR3 DNA sequence: TGTGCCAGCAGCTTGGTATCGGCCGGGGAGCTGTTTTTT. It is translated as CASSLVSAGELFF.

The gene calls are TRBV27 and TRBJ2-5, with D possibly being TRBD2 (6 bases). Germline lookup yields CDR1 MNHEY and CDR2 SMNVEV (reference sequence). The ends were cut back, 6 bases at V and 7 bases at J, with 15 bases in the middle. This CDR3 is 13 amino acids long. CDR3 residues: CASRATAGWTQYF. DNA of the CDR3: TGTGCCAGCAGGGCCACGGCGGGATGGACCCAGTACTTC.

J is TRBJ2-2 and V is TRBV5-1, with D uncertain. The CDR3 contains 14 residues. The V gene lost 1 base and the J gene lost 2 bases, with 6 bases spanning the gap. Per the germline V gene, CDR1 is SGHRS and CDR2 is YFSETQ. The CDR3: CASSLSSNTGELFF. CDR3 coding DNA: TGCGCCAGCAGCTTGTCCAGTAACACCGGGGAGCTGTTTTTT.

The gene calls are TRBV11-3 and TRBJ2-1, with 9 positions matching TRBD2. The CDR3 extends over 17 amino acids. V lost 1 base to trimming and J lost 5 bases; unmatched junction nucleotides: 9. Germline CDR1 SGHNT, CDR2 YENEEA. CDR3 DNA sequence: TGTGCCAGCAGCTTAGGAGCGGGGGGAAGGAAGGACAATGAGCAGTTCTTC. It is translated as CASSLGAGGRKDNEQFF.

The chain recombines TRBV7-2 with TRBJ2-2; 9 bases are shared with TRBD2. The CDR3 has 16 amino acids. Germline loops: CDR1 SGHTA, CDR2 FQGNSA. V lost 6 bases, J lost 4 bases, and 9 bases stayed unmatched. As DNA, the CDR3 is TGTGCCAGCAGGCAAATAGCGGGGGCTCCCACCGGGGAGCTGTTTTTT. As protein: CASRQIAGAPTGELFF.

The chain has TRBV6-2 or TRBV6-3 and TRBJ2-7; 9 nucleotides agree with TRBD2. The germline gives CDR1 MNHEY, CDR2 SVGEGT. This CDR3 has 15 residues. With V trimmed by 2 bases and J by 3 bases, 5 bases remained unmatched. The CDR3: CASSYERGVVYEQYF. The CDR3 DNA is TGTGCCAGCAGTTACGAGCGGGGGGTAGTCTACGAGCAGTACTTC.

This clone has more than one count but fewer than ten. This chain joins TRBV27 and TRBJ1-2; the match to TRBD1 covers 8 bases. V shed 5 bases and J 6 bases; nucleotides not matched to a gene: 2. The CDR3 spans 12 residues. Germline V lookup: CDR1 MNHEY, CDR2 SMNVEV (reference sequence). CDR3 bases: TGTGCCAGCAGTAGGACAGGGCATGGCTACACCTTC. This translates into CASSRTGHGYTF.

The chain is built from TRBV27 and TRBJ2-5, with D perhaps matching TRBD1 (5 bases). The CDR3 covers 13 residues. The V and J ends lost 6 bases and 0 bases respectively, with 8 bases between them. Germline CDR1 is MNHEY and CDR2 is SMNVEV (reference sequence). The CDR3 region is CASRPGYQETQYF. The CDR3 DNA sequence: TGTGCCAGCAGACCAGGGTACCAAGAGACCCAGTACTTC.

This clone has only a few counts. The V gene is TRBV18, the J gene TRBJ2-7, with 8 nucleotides matching TRBD1. V shed 3 bases, J shed 6 bases, and the junction held 7 bases outside the gene matches. This CDR3 has 14 amino acids. The germline V gene encodes CDR1 KGHSH and CDR2 LQKENI. The CDR3 loop is CASSPTNRGAEQYF. DNA for the CDR3: TGTGCCAGCTCACCCACCAACAGGGGGGCCGAGCAGTACTTC.

The chain has TRBV5-4 and TRBJ2-3, with a weak D call TRBD2 (5 bases). V lost 7 bases, J lost 2 bases, and 14 bases lay in between. Germline V CDR1 and CDR2: SGHNT, YYREEE (reference sequence). The CDR3 is made up of 14 amino acids. CDR3: CASPRRGNTDTQYF. Written as DNA, the CDR3 is TGTGCCAGCCCAAGGCGAGGGAACACAGATACGCAGTATTTT.

This chain uses TRBV15 with TRBJ2-7, with D unclear. This CDR3 contains 13 residues. V lost 0 bases and J 4 bases, leaving 7 bases between the germline ends. Germline assignment: CDR1 LNHNV and CDR2 YYDKDF (reference sequence). In DNA, the CDR3 is TGTGCCACCAGCAGAGATACGGGTTACGAGCAGTACTTC. It codes for CATSRDTGYEQYF.

The gene calls are TRBV6-2 or TRBV6-3 and TRBJ1-5, with TRBD1 matching 7 bases. J was trimmed by 5 bases and V by 6 bases; bases with no gene match: 4. The CDR3 totals 13 residues. CDR1 is MNHEY and CDR2 is SVGEGT in the germline V gene. The CDR3 loop reads CASSWDRDQPQHF. CDR3 in DNA: TGTGCCAGCAGCTGGGACAGAGATCAGCCCCAGCATTTT.

The chain uses TRBV4-3 and TRBJ1-4; D gene unclear. V lost 4 bases and J 4 bases, leaving 16 bases between the germline ends. Germline loops: CDR1 LGHNA, CDR2 YSLEER. This CDR3 has 16 residues. CDR3 in amino acids: CASSPKSWQFNEKLFF. CDR3 DNA sequence: TGCGCCAGCAGCCCCAAGTCGTGGCAGTTTAATGAAAAACTGTTTTTT.